These 22 T cell receptor beta chains originate from one sample sequenced in a study of blood T cells in healthy people across ages. It was with a sample-barcoded 5' primer and a J-beta primer mix that a second PCR of about 6 to 12 cycles was run. TCRdb redid the calling of the 5' RACE reads with MiXCR, one entry per CDR3 protein. The sample carries 750,000 to 850,000 distinct CDR3 sequences, roughly 25% recorded once. This sample was also put to use in a study of T cells of mothers and their children.

Sequences were obtained from blood. Source of these receptors: a boy younger than 18 in good health.

The rearrangement uses TRBV4-1 and TRBJ2-1; D is possibly TRBD1 or TRBD2 (5 bases each). V was shortened by 0 bases and J by 7 bases, with 13 bases between the two germline ends. Germline-derived CDR1 and CDR2 are MGHRA and YSYEKL. CDR3 size: 15 residues. In DNA form, the CDR3 reads TGCGCCAGCAGCCAAGACCCCGGGACGGGGAATGAGCAGTTCTTC. Translation: CASSQDPGTGNEQFF.

V and J are TRBV29-1 and TRBJ1-5; D is undetermined. The V gene's germline CDR1 is SQVTM and CDR2 ANQGSEA. The CDR3 sequence is 12 residues long. The CDR3 nucleotides read TGCTCCCGGGCAGAAGGAAATCAGCCCCAGCATTTT. It codes for CSRAEGNQPQHF.

This clonotype appeared a few times. The chain links TRBV9 to TRBJ2-3; a weak D match, TRBD2 (7 bases). Between the trimmed V and J ends, which lost 4 bases and 0 bases, there was a span of 18 bases. The CDR3 runs to 17 residues. CDR1 SGDLS and CDR2 YYNGEE come from the germline V gene. CDR3 region: CASSPTGGGPSTDTQYF. CDR3 DNA: TGTGCCAGCAGCCCGACCGGCGGGGGCCCTAGCACAGATACGCAGTATTTT.

This chain joins TRBV28 and TRBJ2-5; 12 nucleotides line up with TRBD2. This CDR3 contains 15 residues. Germline-derived CDR1 and CDR2 are MDHEN and SYDVKM. V lost 6 bases to trimming and J lost 5 bases; unmatched junction nucleotides: 7. This CDR3 reads CASSSSGRAFETQYF. The CDR3 DNA sequence: TGTGCCAGCAGCTCTAGCGGGAGGGCCTTTGAGACCCAGTACTTC.

The gene calls are TRBV20-1 and TRBJ2-4; tentative D call: TRBD1 (6 bases). The CDR3 sequence is 15 residues long. Germline CDR1 reads DFQATT; CDR2 reads SNEGSKA (reference sequence). Trimming took 2 bases from V and 0 from J, leaving 11 bases between them. CDR3 nucleotides: TGCAGTGCTAGAAGGACAGACCTAGCCAAAAACATTCAGTACTTC. Its translation: CSARRTDLAKNIQYF.

The chain links TRBV7-8 to TRBJ2-2; 9 bases line up with TRBD2. CDR1 and CDR2 (germline): SGHVS, FQNEAQ. The trim removed 2 bases at V and 5 bases at J, leaving 3 bases unmatched. This CDR3 comprises 15 residues. CDR3 region: CASSLQAGGTGELFF. For the CDR3, the DNA is TGTGCCAGCAGCTTACAAGCGGGAGGAACCGGGGAGCTGTTTTTT. Together with reference TRBV7-8 and TRBJ2-2, the CDR3 gives the full variable domain: GAGVSQSPRYKVAKRGQDVALRCDPISGHVSLFWYQQALGQGPEFLTYFQNEAQLDKSGLPSDRFFAERPEGSVSTLKIQRTQQEDSAVYLCASSLQAGGTGELFFGEGSRLTVL.

The gene calls are TRBV6-5 and TRBJ2-5, with TRBD2 identical over 7 bases. J gave up 4 bases and V 0 bases, and 14 bases lay outside the gene matches. Per the germline V gene, CDR1 is MNHEY and CDR2 is SVGAGI. The CDR3 length is 18 residues. CDR3: CASSYSVGVGGPVETQYF. The CDR3 DNA sequence: TGTGCCAGCAGTTACTCCGTTGGTGTGGGAGGGCCCGTAGAGACCCAGTACTTC.

This clonotype was found a few times. CDR3 sequence: CASTSAPGAEGYTF. As DNA, the CDR3 is TGTGCCAGCACTTCTGCCCCGGGGGCGGAAGGCTACACCTTC. This chain connects TRBV28 to TRBJ1-2, with D perhaps matching TRBD1 (6 bases). The CDR3 spans 14 residues. Germline CDR1 and CDR2: MDHEN and SYDVKM. V shed 7 bases and J shed 8 bases, with 20 bases lying between them.

This clonotype came up a few times. The V and J genes are TRBV5-1 and TRBJ2-5, with 14 bases aligning to TRBD2. The J call may be in error: the DNA end matches TRBJ2-7 better. The CDR3 is 16 residues long. CDR1 and CDR2 from the germline V gene are SGHRS and YFSETQ. The CDR3 DNA sequence: TGCGCCAGCAGCCCCCTTTCCGGGACTAGCGGGGGCGAGCAGTACTTC. It encodes CASSPLSGTSGGEQYF.

This clonotype turned up a few times. The V and J genes are TRBV19 and TRBJ2-2; D is possibly TRBD2 (5 bases). V was pared by 7 bases and J by 0 bases, with 9 bases between. Germline V CDR1 and CDR2: LNHDA, SQIVND (reference sequence). The CDR3 sequence is 14 residues long. In nucleotides, the CDR3 is TGTGCCAGTACCGAGCGGACGAACACCGGGGAGCTGTTTTTT. Translation: CASTERTNTGELFF.

The chain recombines TRBV7-3 with TRBJ2-1; 11 bases are shared with TRBD2. The CDR3 covers 16 residues. The germline V gene encodes CDR1 SGHTA and CDR2 FQGTGA. V lost 3 bases to trimming and J lost 5 bases; unmatched junction nucleotides: 6. CDR3 in DNA: TGTGCCAGCAGCTTCATCCCGGGACTAGCGGACAATGAGCAGTTCTTC. Translating gives CASSFIPGLADNEQFF.

This clonotype was seen a few times. This rearrangement joins TRBV14 to TRBJ1-6; D remains ambiguous. The CDR3 spans 13 residues. Germline V gene data show CDR1 as SGHDN and CDR2 as FVKESK. Trimming shortened V by 1 base and J by 8 bases, and 6 bases separated the two germline ends. CDR3 amino acids: CASSQGKHSPLHF. The CDR3 region has the DNA TGTGCCAGCAGCCAAGGGAAGCATTCACCCCTCCACTTT.

The J gene is TRBJ1-1, the V gene TRBV6-5; a weak D match, TRBD1 (6 bases). The CDR3 runs 12 residues. Germline CDR1 is MNHEY and CDR2 is SVGAGI. V lost 5 bases and J 10 bases, leaving 14 bases between the germline ends. This CDR3 reads CASSGWDTRAFF. The CDR3, as DNA: TGTGCCAGCAGTGGGTGGGACACTCGAGCTTTCTTT.

This clonotype has a handful of counts. J is TRBJ2-7 and V is TRBV5-8; D is perhaps TRBD1 or TRBD2 (5 bases each). The germline CDR1 and CDR2 sequences are SGHTS and YDEGEE. The CDR3 contains 14 residues. V lost 1 base and J 0 bases, leaving 8 bases between the germline ends. The CDR3 DNA is TGTGCCAGCAGCTTGAGGGACGTCTCCTACGAGCAGTACTTC. As protein: CASSLRDVSYEQYF.

This clonotype has only a few counts. The chain employs TRBV29-1 and TRBJ2-3; 8 bases align to TRBD1. This CDR3 has 15 amino acids. The junction had 10 bases not matched to a gene; V was cut back by 6 bases and J by 2 bases. Germline values: CDR1 SQVTM, CDR2 ANQGSEA. The CDR3 DNA sequence: TGCAGCGTGTCTCTCGAGGACAGGGCCACAGATACGCAGTATTTT. Translation gives CSVSLEDRATDTQYF.

The V call is TRBV28, the J call TRBJ2-2; possibly TRBD2 for D (5 bases). Trimming took off 5 bases at V and 1 base at J, with 14 bases between the two ends. This CDR3 has 16 residues. The germline V gene has CDR1 MDHEN and CDR2 SYDVKM. The CDR3 sequence is CASSPGVALNTGELFF. The CDR3 DNA reads TGTGCCAGCAGTCCCGGGGTAGCCTTGAACACCGGGGAGCTGTTTTTT.

The chain combines TRBV12-3 or TRBV12-4 with TRBJ2-7, with 11 bases aligning to TRBD2. Trimming removed 5 bases from V and 1 base from J; junction bases left unmatched: 7. The length of the CDR3 is 16 residues. The CDR3 DNA follows: TGTGCCAGCAGTCCGGGGGGACTAGCGGCGTCCTACGAGCAGTACTTC. Its translation is CASSPGGLAASYEQYF.

The CDR3 here is CASKSRSSYNSPLHF. The CDR3 coding sequence is TGTGCCAGCAAGTCTCGGAGCTCCTATAATTCACCCCTCCACTTT. V and J are TRBV27 and TRBJ1-6, with D uncertain. V was shortened by 7 bases and J by 0 bases, with 10 bases between the two germline ends. Per the germline V gene, CDR1 is MNHEY and CDR2 is SMNVEV (reference sequence). The CDR3 totals 15 residues.

Details on this clonotype: An end of the junction differs from the germline gene, which may be a read error. The V and J genes are TRBV6-4 and TRBJ2-1; 11 bases align to TRBD2. The V gene's germline CDR1 is MRHNA and CDR2 SNTAGT. This CDR3 has 16 residues. CDR3: CASSETSGSGYNEQFF. Written as DNA, the CDR3 is TGTGCAAGCAGTGAAACTAGCGGGAGCGGCTACAATGAGCAGTTCTTC.

The V gene is TRBV29-1, the J gene TRBJ2-7; a weak D match, TRBD1 (8 bases). The CDR3 consists of 14 residues. From germline, CDR1 is SQVTM and CDR2 ANQGSEA. The V gene lost 5 bases and the J gene lost 0 bases, with 14 bases spanning the gap. Here the CDR3 reads CSVLTGEGSYEQYF. The CDR3 DNA reads TGCAGCGTTCTGACAGGGGAGGGCTCCTACGAGCAGTACTTC.

This clonotype was picked up a small number of times. This chain uses TRBV20-1 with TRBJ2-1, with D possibly TRBD2 on 5 matching bases. The CDR3 contains 13 residues. CDR1 is DFQATT, CDR2 SNEGSKA, per germline (reference sequence). The V and J ends lost 5 bases and 5 bases respectively, with 13 bases between them. The CDR3 region is CSAPDRGNNEQFF. As DNA, the CDR3 is TGCAGTGCTCCGGACCGGGGAAACAATGAGCAGTTCTTC.

This clonotype was seen more than once but under ten times. CDR3 sequence (DNA): TGCGCCAGCAGCTTGATGGGGCGGGGGACCCTAAGCGAGCAGTACTTC. It yields the protein CASSLMGRGTLSEQYF. This sequence joins TRBV5-1 and TRBJ2-7; the match to TRBD2 covers 7 bases. The CDR3 has 16 residues. V dropped 1 base and J dropped 6; count of bases not matched to a gene: 13. Germline loops: CDR1 SGHRS, CDR2 YFSETQ.